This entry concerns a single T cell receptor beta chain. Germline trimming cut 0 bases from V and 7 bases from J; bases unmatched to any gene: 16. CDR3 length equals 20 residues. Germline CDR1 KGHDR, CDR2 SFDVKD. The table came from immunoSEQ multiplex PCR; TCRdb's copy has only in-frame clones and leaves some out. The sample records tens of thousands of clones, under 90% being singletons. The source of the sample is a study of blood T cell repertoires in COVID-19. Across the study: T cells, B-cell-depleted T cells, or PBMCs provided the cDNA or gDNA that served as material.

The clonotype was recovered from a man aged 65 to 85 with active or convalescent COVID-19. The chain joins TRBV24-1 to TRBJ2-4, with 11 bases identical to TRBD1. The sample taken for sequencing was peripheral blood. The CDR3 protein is CATSDLPGQGEMEFRNIQYF. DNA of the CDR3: TGTGCCACCAGTGATTTGCCGGGACAGGGGGAAATGGAGTTTAGGAACATTCAGTACTTC.